These 3 T cell receptor beta chains originate from one sample sequenced in a study of T cells of healthy individuals. TCRdb re-called the 5' RACE reads through MiXCR, storing one row per CDR3 protein. Here the sample spans approximately 89,000 distinct CDR3 sequences, roughly 5% being singletons. These receptors were collected from a female donor in good health.

This clonotype occurred many times. The genes are TRBV12-3 or TRBV12-4 and TRBJ1-5; D is uncertain. The ends were cut back, 1 base at V and 6 bases at J, with 10 bases in the middle. The CDR3 loop spans 14 amino acids. CDR3 in DNA: TGTGCCAGCAGTTTAGGGTTTGGTTTTCAGCCCCAGCATTTT. Protein product: CASSLGFGFQPQHF.

The gene calls are TRBV7-2 and TRBJ2-3, with 8 bases aligning to TRBD2. The V and J ends lost 3 bases and 0 bases, in that order; junction bases with no gene match: 14. CDR3 length: 19 residues. Looked up from germline, CDR1 is SGHTA and CDR2 is FQGNSA. In nucleotides, the CDR3 is TGTGCCAGCAGCTTGTTAGGAGGCGGAGCGGGAGCTAGCACAGATACGCAGTATTTT. Amino acids: CASSLLGGGAGASTDTQYF.

This clonotype was observed a handful of times. The rearrangement links TRBV20-1 to TRBJ2-7; D is unresolved. V gave up 5 bases and J gave up 6 bases, with 11 bases separating them. CDR1 is DFQATT, CDR2 SNEGSKA, per germline (reference sequence). The CDR3 consists of 11 residues. The DNA for the CDR3 is TGCAGTGCTCTGACCCGCCGCGAGCAGTACTTC. Protein product: CSALTRREQYF.